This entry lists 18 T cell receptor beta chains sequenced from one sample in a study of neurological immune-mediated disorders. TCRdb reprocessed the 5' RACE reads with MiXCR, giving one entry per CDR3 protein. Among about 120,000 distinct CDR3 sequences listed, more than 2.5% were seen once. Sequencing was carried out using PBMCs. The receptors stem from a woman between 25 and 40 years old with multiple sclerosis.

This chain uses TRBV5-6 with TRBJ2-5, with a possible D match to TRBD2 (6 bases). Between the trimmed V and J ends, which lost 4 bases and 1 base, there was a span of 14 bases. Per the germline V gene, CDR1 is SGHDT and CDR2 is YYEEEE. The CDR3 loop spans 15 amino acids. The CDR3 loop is CASSLLGGVQETQYF. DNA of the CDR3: TGTGCCAGCAGCCTCTTGGGGGGAGTCCAAGAGACCCAGTACTTC.

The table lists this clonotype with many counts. The CDR3 here is CATKASNPISNQPQHF. The CDR3 DNA follows: TGTGCGACAAAGGCCTCGAACCCTATTAGCAATCAGCCCCAGCATTTT. The chain couples TRBV10-3 to TRBJ1-5; D not resolved. CDR1 ENHRY and CDR2 SYGVKD come from the germline V gene. This CDR3 spans 16 amino acids.

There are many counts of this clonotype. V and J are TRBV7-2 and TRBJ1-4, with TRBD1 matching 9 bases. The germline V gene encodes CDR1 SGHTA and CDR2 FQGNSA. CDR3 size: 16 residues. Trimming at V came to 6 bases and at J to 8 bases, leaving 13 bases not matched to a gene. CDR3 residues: CASSGQGIDWGEKLFF. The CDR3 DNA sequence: TGTGCCAGCAGTGGACAGGGGATCGATTGGGGCGAAAAACTGTTTTTT.

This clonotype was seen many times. CDR3 nucleotides: TGTGCCAGCAGCTCGAGGACAGGGAACACTGAAGCTTTCTTT. This codes for CASSSRTGNTEAFF. The J gene is TRBJ1-1, the V gene TRBV7-2, with TRBD1 matching 7 bases. Losses at the gene ends were 4 bases for V and 1 base for J; bases not matched to a gene: 3. The CDR3 length is 14 residues. Germline assignment: CDR1 SGHTA and CDR2 FQGNSA.

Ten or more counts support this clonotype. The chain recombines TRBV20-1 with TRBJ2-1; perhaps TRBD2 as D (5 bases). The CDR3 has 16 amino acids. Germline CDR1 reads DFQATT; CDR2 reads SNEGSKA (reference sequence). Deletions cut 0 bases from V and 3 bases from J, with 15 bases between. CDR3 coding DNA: TGCAGTGCTAGAGATGAGGTCGCGGGCAGCTACAATGAGCAGTTCTTC. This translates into CSARDEVAGSYNEQFF.

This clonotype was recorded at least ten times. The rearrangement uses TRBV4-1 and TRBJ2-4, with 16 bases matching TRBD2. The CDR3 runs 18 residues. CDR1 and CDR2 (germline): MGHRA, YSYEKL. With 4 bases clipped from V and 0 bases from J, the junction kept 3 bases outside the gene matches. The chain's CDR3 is CASSPGLAGGVAKNIQYF. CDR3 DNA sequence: TGCGCCAGCAGCCCGGGACTAGCGGGGGGGGTAGCCAAAAACATTCAGTACTTC.

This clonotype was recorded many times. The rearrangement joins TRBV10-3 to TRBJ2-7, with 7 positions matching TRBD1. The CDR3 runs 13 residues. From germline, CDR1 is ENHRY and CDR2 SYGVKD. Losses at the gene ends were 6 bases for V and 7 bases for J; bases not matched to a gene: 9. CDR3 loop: CAIRSGQAGEQYF. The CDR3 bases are TGTGCCATCAGATCCGGACAGGCTGGAGAGCAGTACTTC.

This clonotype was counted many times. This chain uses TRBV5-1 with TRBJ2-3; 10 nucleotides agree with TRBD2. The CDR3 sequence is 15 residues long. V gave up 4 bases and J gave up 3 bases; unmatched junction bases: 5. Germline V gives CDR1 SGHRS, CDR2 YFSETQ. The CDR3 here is CASSPERGGTDTQYF. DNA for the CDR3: TGCGCCAGCAGCCCCGAGCGGGGGGGGACAGATACGCAGTATTTT.

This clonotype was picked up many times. The CDR3 here is CSARYRGQETQYF. In DNA form, the CDR3 reads TGCAGTGCTAGGTACAGGGGGCAAGAGACCCAGTACTTC. The genes are TRBV20-1 and TRBJ2-5, with 8 positions matching TRBD1. The CDR3 consists of 13 residues. J gave up 2 bases and V 3 bases, and 2 bases lay outside the gene matches. Germline-derived CDR1 and CDR2 are DFQATT and SNEGSKA (reference sequence).

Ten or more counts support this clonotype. CDR3 residues: CSARDWASSPTDTQYF. DNA of the CDR3: TGCAGTGCTAGAGATTGGGCTAGCAGTCCCACAGATACGCAGTATTTT. The rearrangement joins TRBV20-1 to TRBJ2-3; TRBD2 is a possible D gene (5 bases). Per the germline V gene, CDR1 is DFQATT and CDR2 is SNEGSKA (reference sequence). V gave up 0 bases and J gave up 2 bases, with 15 bases separating them. This CDR3 is 16 amino acids long.

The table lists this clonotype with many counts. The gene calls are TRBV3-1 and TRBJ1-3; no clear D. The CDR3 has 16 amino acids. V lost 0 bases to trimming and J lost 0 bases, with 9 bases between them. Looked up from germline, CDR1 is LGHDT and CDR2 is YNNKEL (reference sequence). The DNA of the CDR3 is TGTGCCAGCAGCCAAGATGCGGGTTACTCTGGAAACACCATATATTTT. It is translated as CASSQDAGYSGNTIYF.

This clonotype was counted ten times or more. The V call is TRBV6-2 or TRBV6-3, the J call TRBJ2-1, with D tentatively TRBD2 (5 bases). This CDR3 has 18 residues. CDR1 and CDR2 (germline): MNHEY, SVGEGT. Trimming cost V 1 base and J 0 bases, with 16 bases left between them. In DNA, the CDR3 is TGTGCCAGCAGTTACTTAGATCCGAGGGCCTTCTCCTACAATGAGCAGTTCTTC. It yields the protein CASSYLDPRAFSYNEQFF.

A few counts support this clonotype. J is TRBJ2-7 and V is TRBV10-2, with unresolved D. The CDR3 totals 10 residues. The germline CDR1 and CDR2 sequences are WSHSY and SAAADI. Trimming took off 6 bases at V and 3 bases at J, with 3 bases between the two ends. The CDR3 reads CASRSYEQYF. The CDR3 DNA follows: TGCGCCAGCAGGAGCTACGAGCAGTACTTC.

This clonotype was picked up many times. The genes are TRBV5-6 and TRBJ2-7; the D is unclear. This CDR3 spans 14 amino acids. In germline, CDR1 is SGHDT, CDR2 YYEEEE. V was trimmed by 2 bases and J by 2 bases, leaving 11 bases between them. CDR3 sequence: CASSFRHSPYEQYF. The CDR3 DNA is TGTGCCAGCAGCTTCCGCCATTCACCCTACGAGCAGTACTTC.

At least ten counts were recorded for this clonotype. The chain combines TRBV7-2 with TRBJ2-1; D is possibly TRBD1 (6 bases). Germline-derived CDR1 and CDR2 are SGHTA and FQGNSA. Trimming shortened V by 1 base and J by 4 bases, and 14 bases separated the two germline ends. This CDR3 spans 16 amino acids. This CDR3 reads CASSLVLLGGYNEQFF. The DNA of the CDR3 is TGTGCCAGCAGCTTAGTTTTATTAGGGGGATACAATGAGCAGTTCTTC.

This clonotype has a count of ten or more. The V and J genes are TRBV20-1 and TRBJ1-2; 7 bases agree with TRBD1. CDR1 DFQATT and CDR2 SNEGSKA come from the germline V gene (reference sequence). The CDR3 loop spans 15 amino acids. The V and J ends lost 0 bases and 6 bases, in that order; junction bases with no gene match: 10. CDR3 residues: CSARDPSRGVHGYTF. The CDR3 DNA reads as TGCAGTGCTAGAGATCCGAGCAGGGGGGTCCATGGCTACACCTTC.

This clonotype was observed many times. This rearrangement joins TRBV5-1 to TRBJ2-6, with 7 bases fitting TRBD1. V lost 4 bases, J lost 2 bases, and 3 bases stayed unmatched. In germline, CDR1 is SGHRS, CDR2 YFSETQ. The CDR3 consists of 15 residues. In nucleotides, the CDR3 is TGCGCCAGCAGCCAAGACAGGGCTGGGGCCAACGTCCTGACTTTC. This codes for CASSQDRAGANVLTF.

The CDR3 loop is CASSLAMVGVAGNTIYF. CDR3 nucleotide sequence: TGTGCCAGCAGCTTAGCCATGGTGGGGGTTGCTGGAAACACCATATATTTT. The V call is TRBV7-8, the J call TRBJ1-3, with D possibly being TRBD1 (5 bases). The CDR3 runs 17 residues. The V gene's germline CDR1 is SGHVS and CDR2 FQNEAQ. Trimming removed 0 bases at V and 2 bases at J, with 14 bases between.